This T cell receptor (beta chain) was sequenced for a study of T cell responses to AZD1222 COVID-19 vaccine. This clone was recorded only once. The assay was immunoSEQ multiplex PCR, and TCRdb's table has in-frame clones only and misses some. This sample has 95,000 to 150,000 clones, with approximately 90% found just once. From germline, CDR1 is SGHDN and CDR2 FVKESK. Trimming cost V 2 bases and J 13 bases; bases outside gene matches: 8. The CDR3 runs 13 residues. The input for sequencing was peripheral blood, taken on day 0 of AZD1222 vaccination. The chain carries TRBV14 and TRBJ2-1; 7 nucleotides align to TRBD2. The receptor was isolated from an adult in good health. CDR3 DNA: TGTGCCAGCAGCCAACACCTGGGGGAGGGACAGTTCTTC. Protein: CASSQHLGEGQFF.